Presented here are 28 T cell receptor beta chains from one specimen sequenced in a study of human T cells and chemical hapten exposure. Each CDR3 protein gets one entry after TCRdb re-called the RACE reads with MiXCR. The table includes fewer than 200,000 distinct CDR3 sequences, 28% detected once. Time point noted: patch test 3, about 24 weeks after DPC sensitization. Treatment meaning: therapeutic diphenylcyclopropenone sensitization with weekly scalp DPC. Sequenced material: whole blood, taken in connection with sensitization to the hapten diphenylcyclopropenone (DPC). These receptors were obtained from a woman aged 18 to 35 with alopecia areata. Some clones in this sample may be carry-over from other donors' samples.

The CDR3 sequence: CASSAFSGQGRQPQHF. Written as DNA, the CDR3 is TGCGCCAGCAGCGCCTTCTCGGGCCAGGGAAGGCAGCCCCAGCATTTT. The J gene is TRBJ1-5, the V gene TRBV5-1; D possibly corresponds to TRBD1 (5 bases). Germline V gene data show CDR1 as SGHRS and CDR2 as YFSETQ. The germline V and J ends were trimmed by 4 bases and 7 bases, with 21 bases remaining between them. The CDR3 is made up of 16 amino acids.

The chain employs TRBV5-1 and TRBJ2-1, with a weak D call TRBD2 (6 bases). The CDR3 sequence is 12 residues long. Germline assignment: CDR1 SGHRS and CDR2 YFSETQ. Deletions cut 7 bases from V and 12 bases from J, with 17 bases between. The CDR3 DNA reads as TGCGCCAGCGGCCGGGACCGGGACTCGCAGTTCTTC. Translation gives CASGRDRDSQFF.

This chain connects TRBV7-9 to TRBJ2-1, with 11 bases fitting TRBD2. CDR1 is SEHNR, CDR2 FQNEAQ, per germline (reference sequence). The CDR3 loop spans 13 amino acids. Trimming cost V 11 bases and J 7 bases; bases outside gene matches: 7. CDR3 residues: CALTSGGRNEQFF. In nucleotides, the CDR3 is TGTGCCTTAACTAGCGGGGGTCGAAATGAGCAGTTCTTC. The whole variable domain, filled in from reference TRBV7-9 and TRBJ2-1, reads DTGVSQNPRHKITKRGQNVTFRCDPISEHNRLYWYRQTLGQGPEFLTYFQNEAQLEKSRLLSDRFSAERPKGSFSTLEIQRTEQGDSAMYLCALTSGGRNEQFFGPGTRLTVL.

Many counts were recorded for this clonotype. The chain recombines TRBV20-1 with TRBJ2-1; 12 bases agree with TRBD2. This CDR3 region has 14 residues. V gave up 6 bases and J gave up 6 bases; unmatched junction bases: 6. Germline V gene lookup returns CDR1 DFQATT and CDR2 SNEGSKA (reference sequence). The CDR3 sequence: CSALTSGRSNEQFF. The CDR3 DNA follows: TGCAGTGCCTTGACTAGCGGGAGAAGCAATGAGCAGTTCTTC.

The V and J genes are TRBV20-1 and TRBJ2-4; D remains unclear. V was shortened by 6 bases and J by 0 bases, with 12 bases between the two germline ends. The germline V gene encodes CDR1 DFQATT and CDR2 SNEGSKA (reference sequence). The CDR3 length is 14 residues. The CDR3 sequence is CSAPDQRAKNIQYF. The CDR3 DNA follows: TGCAGTGCCCCGGATCAGAGAGCCAAAAACATTCAGTACTTC.

This clonotype was detected a few times. The gene calls are TRBV5-1 and TRBJ1-4, with D perhaps TRBD1 (5 bases). The CDR3 is made up of 15 amino acids. Germline-derived CDR1 and CDR2 are SGHRS and YFSETQ. The germline V and J ends were trimmed by 4 bases and 8 bases, with 18 bases remaining between them. CDR3 in amino acids: CASSQRGDSSEKLFF. CDR3 nucleotides: TGCGCCAGCAGCCAGAGGGGAGACTCCTCGGAAAAACTGTTTTTT.

The chain employs TRBV10-2 and TRBJ2-2, with a tentative D call TRBD2 (6 bases). CDR1 and CDR2 (germline): WSHSY, SAAADI. Trimming took off 10 bases at V and 6 bases at J, with 9 bases between the two ends. CDR3 length: 11 amino acids. CDR3 sequence (DNA): TGCGCCACTACTAGCTCCGGGGAGCTGTTTTTT. This sequence encodes CATTSSGELFF.

V is TRBV7-8 and J is TRBJ2-2, with D hard to call. Trimming removed 2 bases at V and 1 base at J, with 2 bases between. Germline V CDR1 and CDR2: SGHVS, FQNEAQ. The CDR3 consists of 13 residues. The CDR3 loop is CASSLMNTGELFF. The CDR3 bases are TGTGCCAGCAGCTTAATGAACACCGGGGAGCTGTTTTTT.

J is TRBJ1-2 and V is TRBV11-1, with D unclear. The CDR3 length is 13 residues. Trimming stripped 1 base from V and 6 bases from J, with 9 bases between. CDR1 and CDR2 from the germline V gene are SGHAT and FQDESV (reference sequence). As DNA, the CDR3 is TGTGCCAGCAGCTTAGAGGCCCCGGATGGCTACACCTTC. This gives the protein CASSLEAPDGYTF.

This clonotype was observed at least ten times. V usage is TRBV6-2 or TRBV6-3 and J usage is TRBJ1-1; 7 nucleotides line up with TRBD1. The CDR3 loop spans 12 amino acids. In germline, CDR1 is MNHEY, CDR2 SVGEGT. The ends lost 6 bases at V and 6 bases at J; junction bases unmatched: 4. The CDR3 protein is CASSRQGSEAFF. CDR3 bases: TGTGCCAGCAGCCGACAGGGTTCTGAAGCTTTCTTT.

This chain connects TRBV7-2 to TRBJ2-7, with TRBD2 identical over 7 bases. The CDR3 runs to 15 residues. V dropped 1 base and J dropped 4; count of bases not matched to a gene: 7. Germline-derived CDR1 and CDR2 are SGHTA and FQGNSA. CDR3 nucleotide sequence: TGTGCCAGCAGCTTAGGTGGCGGGAGAGAATACGAGCAGTACTTC. Its translation is CASSLGGGREYEQYF.

This clonotype was seen a few times. This chain joins TRBV5-6 and TRBJ1-2, with D unresolved. The CDR3 sequence is 14 residues long. Germline values: CDR1 SGHDT, CDR2 YYEEEE. The V gene lost 0 bases and the J gene lost 4 bases, with 10 bases spanning the gap. The CDR3 sequence is CASSLGQAAYGYTF. CDR3 nucleotides: TGTGCCAGCAGCTTGGGGCAGGCGGCCTATGGCTACACCTTC.

DNA of the CDR3: TGTGCCAGCAGTGCCTTACAGGTCCCCGAGCAGTACTTC. Residues: CASSALQVPEQYF. V and J are TRBV25-1 and TRBJ2-7; possibly TRBD1 for D (5 bases). Trimming pared 4 bases from V and 6 bases from J, leaving 13 bases between. Germline V gene lookup returns CDR1 MGHDK and CDR2 SYGVNS. The CDR3 is 13 residues long.

This clonotype was observed at least ten times. V usage is TRBV2 and J usage is TRBJ1-1; 7 positions agree with TRBD1. The ends lost 7 bases at V and 4 bases at J; junction bases unmatched: 6. The CDR3 consists of 13 residues. Germline-derived CDR1 and CDR2 are SNHLY and FYNNEI. CDR3 sequence (DNA): TGTGCCAGCAACCGGGACAGCGTCACTGAAGCTTTCTTT. Encoded protein: CASNRDSVTEAFF.

This chain uses TRBV25-1 with TRBJ1-1; D is possibly TRBD1 (5 bases). V gave up 8 bases and J gave up 3 bases, with 13 bases separating them. Germline assignment: CDR1 MGHDK and CDR2 SYGVNS. The CDR3 is 13 residues long. CDR3 coding DNA: TGTGCCAGCTGTAGGGGTGGGGACACTGAAGCTTTCTTT. It specifies CASCRGGDTEAFF.

This clonotype was found a few times. The chain joins TRBV29-1 to TRBJ1-5; 10 bases line up with TRBD1. V dropped 3 bases and J dropped 4; count of bases not matched to a gene: 3. The V gene's germline CDR1 is SQVTM and CDR2 ANQGSEA. The CDR3 is 14 amino acids. CDR3 residues: CSVEGTGENQPQHF. CDR3 DNA: TGCAGCGTTGAGGGGACAGGGGAAAATCAGCCCCAGCATTTT.

This clonotype was seen only a few times. The chain couples TRBV7-9 to TRBJ1-5; TRBD1 matches at 10 bases. Germline V CDR1 and CDR2: SEHNR, FQNEAQ (reference sequence). This CDR3 comprises 16 residues. The junction had 2 bases not matched to a gene; V was cut back by 0 bases and J by 3 bases. The CDR3 spells CASSLAGTGANQPQHF. CDR3 nucleotide sequence: TGTGCCAGCAGCTTAGCTGGGACAGGGGCCAATCAGCCCCAGCATTTT.

The chain employs TRBV11-1 and TRBJ1-1, with a tentative D call TRBD1 (5 bases). This CDR3 comprises 15 residues. The V end lost 5 bases, the J end lost 0 bases, and 13 bases lay between the germline ends. From germline, CDR1 is SGHAT and CDR2 FQDESV (reference sequence). CDR3 region: CASSQRDGMNTEAFF. The CDR3 DNA reads as TGTGCCAGCAGCCAAAGGGACGGCATGAACACTGAAGCTTTCTTT.

This clonotype appeared once. V gene TRBV10-2 combines with J gene TRBJ2-7; D remains ambiguous. The CDR3 is 13 amino acids. Per germline, CDR1 WSHSY and CDR2 SAAADI. V lost 0 bases and J lost 3, with 6 bases in between. The CDR3 is CASSESVLYEQYF. The CDR3 nucleotides read TGCGCCAGCAGTGAGTCGGTCCTCTACGAGCAGTACTTC.

This clonotype has ten or more counts. The chain carries TRBV9 and TRBJ2-1, with D uncertain. The CDR3 has 12 amino acids. Germline V CDR1 and CDR2: SGDLS, YYNGEE. The V and J ends lost 1 base and 8 bases respectively, with 7 bases between them. The CDR3 DNA reads as TGTGCCAGCAGCGTATCCGCCCATGAGCAGTTCTTC. Its translation is CASSVSAHEQFF.

The rearrangement links TRBV7-9 to TRBJ1-1, with 7 bases matching TRBD1. CDR1 and CDR2 from the germline V gene are SEHNR and FQNEAQ (reference sequence). CDR3 size: 14 residues. The ends lost 5 bases at V and 5 bases at J; junction bases unmatched: 8. The CDR3 region is CASSRAGGGTEAFF. CDR3 DNA sequence: TGTGCCAGCAGCCGCGCAGGGGGAGGGACTGAAGCTTTCTTT.

This clonotype was picked up a small number of times. This chain links TRBV7-2 with TRBJ2-2; D is possibly TRBD1 or TRBD2 (5 bases each). This CDR3 contains 15 residues. CDR1 and CDR2 from the germline V gene are SGHTA and FQGNSA. Trimming stripped 2 bases from V and 8 bases from J, with 15 bases between. CDR3 sequence (DNA): TGTGCCAGCAGCTTATACCAGGGACCCACGGGGGAGCTGTTTTTT. Translated, it gives CASSLYQGPTGELFF.

This clonotype was counted only a few times. The chain employs TRBV20-1 and TRBJ2-6; 8 nucleotides align to TRBD1. The germline V gene encodes CDR1 DFQATT and CDR2 SNEGSKA (reference sequence). Trimming removed 3 bases from V and 2 bases from J; junction bases left unmatched: 3. This CDR3 has 15 residues. The CDR3 coding sequence is TGCAGTGCTAGTATACAGGGGGCTGGGGCCAACGTCCTGACTTTC. Translating it yields CSASIQGAGANVLTF.

This clonotype was detected only a few times. This CDR3 is CASSLGSPAGGTDTQYF. The CDR3 region has the DNA TGTGCCAGCAGCTTAGGGTCCCCAGCGGGAGGGACAGATACGCAGTATTTT. This chain links TRBV7-2 with TRBJ2-3; 10 nucleotides align to TRBD2. CDR1 and CDR2 from the germline V gene are SGHTA and FQGNSA. This CDR3 has 17 amino acids. Trimming removed 1 base from V and 3 bases from J; junction bases left unmatched: 7.

This clonotype showed up just a few times. The V gene is TRBV12-3 or TRBV12-4, the J gene TRBJ2-4; 9 positions match TRBD2. CDR3 length: 13 amino acids. The V segment lost 6 bases and the J segment 5 bases; nucleotides outside the gene matches: 2. The CDR3 loop is CASRRLAENIQYF. CDR3 nucleotides: TGTGCCAGCAGGCGACTAGCGGAAAACATTCAGTACTTC.

The chain carries TRBV4-3 and TRBJ2-1, with TRBD1 identical over 7 bases. The CDR3 runs to 16 residues. V shed 4 bases and J 8 bases; nucleotides not matched to a gene: 14. The V gene's germline CDR1 is LGHNA and CDR2 YSLEER. CDR3 amino acids: CASSLAGGQGVHEQFF. CDR3 bases: TGCGCCAGCAGCCTCGCTGGGGGCCAGGGGGTGCATGAGCAGTTCTTC.

This clonotype was counted ten times or more. The chain employs TRBV25-1 and TRBJ1-1; D remains ambiguous. This CDR3 contains 11 residues. Germline V gene data show CDR1 as MGHDK and CDR2 as SYGVNS. Trimming stripped 4 bases from V and 5 bases from J, with 5 bases between. The chain's CDR3 is CASSVQTEAFF. The CDR3 DNA reads TGTGCCAGCAGTGTCCAGACTGAAGCTTTCTTT.

The V call is TRBV5-1, the J call TRBJ2-3, with 9 bases identical to TRBD1. Germline values: CDR1 SGHRS, CDR2 YFSETQ. This CDR3 comprises 15 residues. Trimming removed 0 bases from V and 4 bases from J; junction bases left unmatched: 3. The CDR3 DNA is TGCGCCAGCAGCTTGGAAACAGGGGGCCCAGATACGCAGTATTTT. This codes for CASSLETGGPDTQYF.